This TCR beta chain comes out of a study of cytomegalovirus exposure and HLA in healthy donors. V lost 8 bases and J 0 bases, leaving 8 bases between the germline ends. CDR1 and CDR2 (germline): MDHEN, SYDVKM. CDR3 length: 13 amino acids. The PCR had 60 Vbeta and 13 Jbeta primers. Clones were sequenced by immunoSEQ multiplex PCR, and TCRdb holds only the in-frame ones, with some missing. The sample yields around 170,000 clones, more than 65% seen once. The origin of this receptor is a man aged 50-59 years in good health and CMV-seronegative. Sequencing was carried out using PBMCs. The chain employs TRBV28 and TRBJ1-3; D ambiguous. Here the CDR3 reads CASASSSGNTIYF. In DNA, the CDR3 is TGTGCCAGCGCTAGTAGCTCTGGAAACACCATATATTTT.